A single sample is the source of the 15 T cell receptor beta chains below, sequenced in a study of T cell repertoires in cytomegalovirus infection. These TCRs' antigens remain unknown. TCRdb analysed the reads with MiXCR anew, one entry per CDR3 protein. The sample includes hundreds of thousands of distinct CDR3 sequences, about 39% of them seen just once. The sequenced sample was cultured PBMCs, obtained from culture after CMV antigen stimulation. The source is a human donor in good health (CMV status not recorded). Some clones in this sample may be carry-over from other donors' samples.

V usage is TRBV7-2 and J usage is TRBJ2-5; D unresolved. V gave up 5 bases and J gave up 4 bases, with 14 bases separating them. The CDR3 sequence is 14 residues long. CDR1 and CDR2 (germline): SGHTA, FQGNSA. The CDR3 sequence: CASSPFGVRETQYF. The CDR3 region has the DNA TGTGCCAGCAGCCCCTTTGGGGTTCGAGAGACCCAGTACTTC.

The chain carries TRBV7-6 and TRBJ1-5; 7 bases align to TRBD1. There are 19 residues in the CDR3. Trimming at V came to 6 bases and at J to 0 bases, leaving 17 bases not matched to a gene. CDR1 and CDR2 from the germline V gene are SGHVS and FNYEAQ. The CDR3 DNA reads TGTGCCAGCAGGCCCCCCCCCGGGACAGAGCCCTATAGCAATCAGCCCCAGCATTTT. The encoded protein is CASRPPPGTEPYSNQPQHF.

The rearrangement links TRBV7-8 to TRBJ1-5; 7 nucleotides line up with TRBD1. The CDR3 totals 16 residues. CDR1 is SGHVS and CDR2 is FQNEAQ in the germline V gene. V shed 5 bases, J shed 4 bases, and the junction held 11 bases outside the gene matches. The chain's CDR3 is CASSRGTPTGNQPQHF. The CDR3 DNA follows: TGTGCCAGCAGCAGGGGGACCCCGACAGGGAATCAGCCCCAGCATTTT.

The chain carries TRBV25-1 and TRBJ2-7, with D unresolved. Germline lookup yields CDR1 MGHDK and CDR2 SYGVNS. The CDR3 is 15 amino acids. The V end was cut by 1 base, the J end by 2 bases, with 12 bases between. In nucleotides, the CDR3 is TGTGCCAGCAGTGAATCCTTAGGCAGAGCCTACGAGCAGTACTTC. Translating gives CASSESLGRAYEQYF.

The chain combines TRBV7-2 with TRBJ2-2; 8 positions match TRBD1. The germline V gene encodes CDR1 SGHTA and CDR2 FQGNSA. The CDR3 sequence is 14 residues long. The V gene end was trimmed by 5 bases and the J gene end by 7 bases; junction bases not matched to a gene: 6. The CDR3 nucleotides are TGTGCCAGCAGCCTGGACAGGGAAGTCGGGGAGCTGTTTTTT. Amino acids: CASSLDREVGELFF.

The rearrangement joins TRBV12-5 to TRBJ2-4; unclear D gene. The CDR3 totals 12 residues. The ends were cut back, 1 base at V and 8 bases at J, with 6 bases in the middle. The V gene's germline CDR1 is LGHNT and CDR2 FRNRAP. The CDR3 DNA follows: TGTGCTAGTGGTTTGGAGCTGGACATTCAGTACTTC. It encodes CASGLELDIQYF.

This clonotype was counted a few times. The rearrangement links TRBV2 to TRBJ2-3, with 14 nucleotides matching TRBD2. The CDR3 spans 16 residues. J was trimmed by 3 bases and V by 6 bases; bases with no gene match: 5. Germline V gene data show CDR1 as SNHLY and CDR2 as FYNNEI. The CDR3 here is CASRRLAGGPTDTQYF. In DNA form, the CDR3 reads TGTGCCAGCAGACGACTAGCGGGGGGGCCTACAGATACGCAGTATTTT. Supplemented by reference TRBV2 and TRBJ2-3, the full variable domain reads EPEVTQTPSHQVTQMGQEVILRCVPISNHLYFYWYRQILGQKVEFLVSFYNNEISEKSEIFDDQFSVERPDGSNFTLKIRSTKLEDSAMYFCASRRLAGGPTDTQYFGPGTRLTVL.

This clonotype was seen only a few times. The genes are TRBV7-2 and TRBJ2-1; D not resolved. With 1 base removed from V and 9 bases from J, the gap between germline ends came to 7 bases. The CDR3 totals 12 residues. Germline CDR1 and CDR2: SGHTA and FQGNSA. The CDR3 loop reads CASSLDLSEQFF. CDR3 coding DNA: TGTGCCAGCAGCTTAGATTTGAGTGAGCAGTTCTTC.

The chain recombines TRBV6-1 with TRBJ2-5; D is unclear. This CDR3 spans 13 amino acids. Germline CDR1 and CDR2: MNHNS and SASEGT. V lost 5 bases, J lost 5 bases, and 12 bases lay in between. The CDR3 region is CASSFRLWETQYF. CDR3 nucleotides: TGTGCCAGCAGTTTCCGCCTTTGGGAGACCCAGTACTTC.

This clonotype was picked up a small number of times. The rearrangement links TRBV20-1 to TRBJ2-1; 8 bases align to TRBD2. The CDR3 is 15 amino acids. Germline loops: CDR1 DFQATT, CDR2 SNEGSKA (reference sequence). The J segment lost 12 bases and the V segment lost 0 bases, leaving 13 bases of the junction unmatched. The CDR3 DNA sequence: TGCAGTGCTAGAGATACGGCTAGCGGGCCCCCAGGGCAGTTCTTC. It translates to CSARDTASGPPGQFF.

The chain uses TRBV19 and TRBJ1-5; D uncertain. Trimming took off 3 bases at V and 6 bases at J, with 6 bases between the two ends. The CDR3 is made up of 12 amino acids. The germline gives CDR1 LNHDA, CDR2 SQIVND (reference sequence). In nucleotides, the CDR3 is TGTGCCAGTAGTATCGCAGGTCAGCCCCAGCATTTT. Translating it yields CASSIAGQPQHF.

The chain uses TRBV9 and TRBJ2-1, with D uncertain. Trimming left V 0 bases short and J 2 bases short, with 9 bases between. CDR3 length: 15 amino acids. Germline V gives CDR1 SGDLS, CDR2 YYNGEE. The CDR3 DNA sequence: TGTGCCAGCAGCGTAGGGTGGGCCACCTACAATGAGCAGTTCTTC. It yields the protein CASSVGWATYNEQFF.

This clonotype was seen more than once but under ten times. CDR3 sequence reads: CASTATGVYGYTF. The CDR3, as DNA: TGTGCCAGCACCGCCACAGGAGTCTATGGCTACACCTTC. The chain couples TRBV6-5 to TRBJ1-2; tentative D call: TRBD1 (5 bases). Trimming pared 7 bases from V and 4 bases from J, leaving 13 bases between. CDR1 MNHEY and CDR2 SVGAGI come from the germline V gene. This CDR3 has 13 residues.

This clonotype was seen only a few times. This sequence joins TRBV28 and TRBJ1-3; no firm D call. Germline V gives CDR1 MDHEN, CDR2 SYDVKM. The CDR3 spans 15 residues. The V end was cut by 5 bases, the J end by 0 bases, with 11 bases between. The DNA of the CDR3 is TGTGCCAGCAGTCCGGCGGGGAGCTCTGGAAACACCATATATTTT. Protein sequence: CASSPAGSSGNTIYF.

In DNA, the CDR3 is TGTGCCAGCAGGCGCCCGCTAGCGGGAGGTAATGAGCAGTTCTTC. Amino acids: CASRRPLAGGNEQFF. The chain joins TRBV6-2 or TRBV6-3 to TRBJ2-1; 11 nucleotides align to TRBD2. Germline lookup yields CDR1 MNHEY and CDR2 SVGEGT. The CDR3 totals 15 residues. V shed 6 bases, J shed 7 bases, and the junction held 8 bases outside the gene matches.